This TCR beta chain was sequenced for a study of cytomegalovirus exposure and HLA in healthy donors. Overall study context: Early released data comprised around 85 million unique TCRs from HLA-typed donors. Caucasian-associated ancestry cluster membership applied to under 85% of over 350 genotyped donors. Points from the study as a whole: It was in a later analysis that TCR association rates were seen to vary by HLA locus, highest for DRB1 and lowest for HLA-C. It was only CMV serostatus that was available as immune exposure information.

As for this clone: Its antigen remains unidentified.

Germline CDR1 and CDR2: SGHTA and FQGNSA. CDR3 length equals 13 residues. Trimming left V 3 bases short and J 2 bases short, with 7 bases between. PCR involved 60 Vbeta and 13 Jbeta primers. The protocol was immunoSEQ multiplex PCR, while the TCRdb copy is restricted to in-frame clones and leaves out a portion. The sample includes some 77,000 clones, 79% of them seen just once. This clonotype was obtained from a man aged 25-40 years in good health and CMV-seronegative. The sample consisted of PBMCs. This chain connects TRBV7-2 to TRBJ2-5; D unclear. The DNA of the CDR3 is TGTGCCAGCAGCTTTGGCCCTCAAGAGACCCAGTACTTC. This encodes CASSFGPQETQYF.